This TCR beta chain came from a study of regulatory T cells in long-lasting Graves disease. Findings and limits, study-wide: Sample size, which was small, may have reduced accuracy.

Concerning this clonotype itself: Its antigen is still unknown.

HTBI primers from iRepertoire and Arm-PCR of CDR3 regions yielded the TCR beta libraries. Each CDR3 protein gets one entry after TCRdb re-called the multiplex PCR reads with MiXCR. Of 300,000 to 500,000 distinct CDR3 sequences in the sample, around 21% were seen once. Time point: persistent/refractory GD, antithyroid drugs over 5 years with positive TRAb. Extracted RNA from PBMCs served as the source of the TCR library. Graves' disease diagnosis used American Thyroid Association guidelines. Sequencing was performed on peripheral blood mononuclear cells (PBMCs), taken when the disease was refractory, from a patient treated with antithyroid drugs. The sequence was collected from a female donor with Graves disease.

CDR3 coding DNA: TGTGCCAGCAGCTTAGACGGGACAGGGCTAAATGAGCAGTTCTTC. It translates to CASSLDGTGLNEQFF. The V and J genes are TRBV7-9 and TRBJ2-1, with TRBD1 identical over 9 bases. This CDR3 has 15 residues. CDR1 and CDR2 (germline): SEHNR, FQNEAQ (reference sequence). V was pared by 1 base and J by 7 bases, with 5 bases of the junction left unmatched.